Following are 2 T cell receptor beta chains from one sample sequenced in a study of T cell repertoires in cytomegalovirus infection. Each CDR3 protein is one row after TCRdb ran MiXCR on the reads. The sample lists about 270,000 distinct CDR3 sequences; less than 25% were seen once. For these TCRs, the target antigens are not known. The sequences come from cultured PBMCs, collected from culture after CMV antigen stimulation. The receptors come from a human donor in good health (CMV status not recorded). Some clones in this sample may be carry-over from other donors' samples.

The rearrangement uses TRBV12-3 or TRBV12-4 and TRBJ2-3; D remains ambiguous. This CDR3 has 12 amino acids. Deletions cut 1 base from V and 9 bases from J, with 8 bases between. The CDR3 nucleotides are TGTGCCAGCAGTTTAGTCGGCGGCACGCAGTATTTT. Translated, it gives CASSLVGGTQYF.

This clonotype has a count of ten or more. The genes are TRBV28 and TRBJ2-1; D may match TRBD1 or TRBD2 (5 bases each). In germline, CDR1 is MDHEN, CDR2 SYDVKM. V lost 1 base to trimming and J lost 12 bases, with 19 bases between them. This CDR3 spans 15 amino acids. The CDR3 reads CASSLSFGGLGTQFF. The DNA for the CDR3 is TGTGCCAGCAGTTTATCATTCGGTGGCCTCGGGACGCAGTTCTTC.